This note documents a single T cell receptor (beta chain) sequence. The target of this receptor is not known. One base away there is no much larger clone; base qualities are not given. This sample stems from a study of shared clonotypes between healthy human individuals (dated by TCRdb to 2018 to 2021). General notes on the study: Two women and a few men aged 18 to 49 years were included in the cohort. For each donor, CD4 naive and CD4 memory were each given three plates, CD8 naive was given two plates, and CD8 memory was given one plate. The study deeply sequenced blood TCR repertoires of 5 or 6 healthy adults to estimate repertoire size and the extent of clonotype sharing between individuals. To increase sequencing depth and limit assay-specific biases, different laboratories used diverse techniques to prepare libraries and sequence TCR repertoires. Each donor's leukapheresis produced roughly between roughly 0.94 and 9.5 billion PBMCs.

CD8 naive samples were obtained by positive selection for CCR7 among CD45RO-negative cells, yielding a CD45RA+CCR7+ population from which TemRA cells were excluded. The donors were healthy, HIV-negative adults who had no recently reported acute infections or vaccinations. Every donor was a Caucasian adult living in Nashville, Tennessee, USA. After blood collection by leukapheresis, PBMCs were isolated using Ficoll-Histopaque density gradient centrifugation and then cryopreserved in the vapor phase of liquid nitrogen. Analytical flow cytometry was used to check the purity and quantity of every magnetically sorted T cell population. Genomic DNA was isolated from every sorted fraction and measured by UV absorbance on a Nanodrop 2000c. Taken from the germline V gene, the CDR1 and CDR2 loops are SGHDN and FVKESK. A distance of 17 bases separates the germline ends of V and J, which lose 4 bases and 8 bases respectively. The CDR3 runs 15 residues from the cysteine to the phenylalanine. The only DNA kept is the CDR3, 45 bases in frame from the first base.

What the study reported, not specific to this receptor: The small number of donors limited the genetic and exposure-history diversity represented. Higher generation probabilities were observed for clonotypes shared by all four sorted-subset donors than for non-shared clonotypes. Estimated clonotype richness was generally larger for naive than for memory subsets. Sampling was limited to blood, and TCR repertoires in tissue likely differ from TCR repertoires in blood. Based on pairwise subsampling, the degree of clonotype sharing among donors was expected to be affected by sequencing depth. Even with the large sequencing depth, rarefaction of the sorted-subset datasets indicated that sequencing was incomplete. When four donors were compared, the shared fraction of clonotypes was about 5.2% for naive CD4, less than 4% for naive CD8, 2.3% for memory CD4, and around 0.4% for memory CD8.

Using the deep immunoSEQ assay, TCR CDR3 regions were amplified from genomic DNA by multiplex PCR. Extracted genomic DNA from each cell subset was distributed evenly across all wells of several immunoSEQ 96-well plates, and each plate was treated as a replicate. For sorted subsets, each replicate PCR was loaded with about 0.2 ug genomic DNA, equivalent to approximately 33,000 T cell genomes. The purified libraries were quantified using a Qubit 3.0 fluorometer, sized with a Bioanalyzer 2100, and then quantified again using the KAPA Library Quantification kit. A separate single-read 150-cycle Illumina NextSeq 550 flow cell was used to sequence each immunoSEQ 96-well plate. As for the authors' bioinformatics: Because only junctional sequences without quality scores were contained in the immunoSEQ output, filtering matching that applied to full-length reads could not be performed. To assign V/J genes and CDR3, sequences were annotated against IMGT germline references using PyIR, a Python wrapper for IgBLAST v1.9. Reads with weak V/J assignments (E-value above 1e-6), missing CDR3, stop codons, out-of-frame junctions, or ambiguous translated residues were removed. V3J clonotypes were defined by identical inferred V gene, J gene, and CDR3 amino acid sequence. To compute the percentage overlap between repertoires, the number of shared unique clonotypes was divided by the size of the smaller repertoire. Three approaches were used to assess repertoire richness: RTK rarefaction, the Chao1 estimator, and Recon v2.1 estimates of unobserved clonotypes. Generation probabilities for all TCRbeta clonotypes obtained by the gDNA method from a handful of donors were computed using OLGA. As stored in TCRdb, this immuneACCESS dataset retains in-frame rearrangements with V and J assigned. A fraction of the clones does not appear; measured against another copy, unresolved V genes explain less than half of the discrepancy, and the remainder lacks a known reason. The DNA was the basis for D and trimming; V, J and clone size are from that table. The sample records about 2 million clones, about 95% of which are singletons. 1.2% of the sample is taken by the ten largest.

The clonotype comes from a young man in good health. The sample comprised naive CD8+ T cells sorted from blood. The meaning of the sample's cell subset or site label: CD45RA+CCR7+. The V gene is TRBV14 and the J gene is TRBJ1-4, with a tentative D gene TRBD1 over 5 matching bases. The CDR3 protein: CASSLTGFYGEKLFF. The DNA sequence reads TGTGCCAGCAGCCTCACAGGTTTTTATGGGGAAAAACTGTTTTTT.